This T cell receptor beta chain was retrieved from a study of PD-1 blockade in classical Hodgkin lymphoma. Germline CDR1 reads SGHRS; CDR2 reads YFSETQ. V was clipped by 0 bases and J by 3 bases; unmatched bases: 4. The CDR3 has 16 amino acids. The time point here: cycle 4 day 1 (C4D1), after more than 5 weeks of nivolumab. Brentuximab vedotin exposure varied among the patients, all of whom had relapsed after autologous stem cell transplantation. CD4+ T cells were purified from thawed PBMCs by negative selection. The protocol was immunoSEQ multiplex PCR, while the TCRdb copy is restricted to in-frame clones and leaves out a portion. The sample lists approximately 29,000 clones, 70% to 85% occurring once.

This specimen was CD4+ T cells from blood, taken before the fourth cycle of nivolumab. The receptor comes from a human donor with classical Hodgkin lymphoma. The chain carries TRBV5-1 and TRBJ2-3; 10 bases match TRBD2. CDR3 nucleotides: TGCGCCAGCAGCTTGGGCCCTAGCGGGAGTACAGATACGCAGTATTTT. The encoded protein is CASSLGPSGSTDTQYF.